What follows are 5 T cell receptor beta chains derived from one specimen sequenced in a study of T cells in Graves' hyperthyroidism and ophthalmopathy. The source material, RNA transcripts, was used to amplify TCR beta CDR3 regions. The HTBI primer set served for first-round RT-PCR of the TCR CDR3. A single record per CDR3 protein comes from TCRdb applying MiXCR to the multiplex PCR reads. Counted here are under 650,000 distinct CDR3 sequences, about 16% occurring once; the ten biggest clones make up over 3.5%. The sample comprised blood. These TCRs come from a woman aged 30 to 39 with Graves' hyperthyroidism.

This clonotype was observed many times. The chain carries TRBV6-6 and TRBJ2-2, with 10 bases identical to TRBD2. Losses at the gene ends were 2 bases for V and 8 bases for J; bases not matched to a gene: 2. The V gene's germline CDR1 is MNHNY and CDR2 SVGAGI (reference sequence). The CDR3 has 14 residues. Here the CDR3 reads CASSYELAGGELFF. Written as DNA, the CDR3 is TGTGCCAGCAGTTACGAACTAGCGGGAGGGGAGCTGTTTTTT.

This clonotype was counted many times. The chain uses TRBV7-9 and TRBJ2-7; TRBD2 matches at 10 bases. The CDR3 covers 14 residues. From germline, CDR1 is SEHNR and CDR2 FQNEAQ (reference sequence). J was trimmed by 6 bases and V by 2 bases; bases with no gene match: 4. This CDR3 reads CASSLLAGVIEQYF. In DNA form, the CDR3 reads TGTGCCAGCAGCTTACTAGCGGGAGTGATCGAGCAGTACTTC.

This clonotype showed up just a few times. The chain recombines TRBV6-1 with TRBJ2-5, with TRBD1 matching over 9 bases. The CDR3 has 16 amino acids. Looked up from germline, CDR1 is MNHNS and CDR2 is SASEGT. J was trimmed by 4 bases and V by 4 bases; bases with no gene match: 10. This CDR3 is CASSGEGQGRGETQYF. The CDR3 DNA follows: TGTGCCAGCAGTGGGGAGGGACAGGGCAGAGGAGAGACCCAGTACTTC.

Notes on this clonotype: A read error is possible here, since a much larger clone lies one base away. This rearrangement joins TRBV3-1 to TRBJ2-7; D is unresolved. The germline V gene has CDR1 LGHDT and CDR2 YNNKEL (reference sequence). The CDR3 sequence is 13 residues long. CDR3 DNA: TGTGCCAGCAGCCAAGGAGTGCTCTACGAGCAGCACTTC. It codes for CASSQGVLYEQHF.

The chain joins TRBV6-2 or TRBV6-3 to TRBJ1-2, with D hard to call. The V gene's germline CDR1 is MNHEY and CDR2 SVGEGT. V was shortened by 0 bases and J by 7 bases, with 9 bases between the two germline ends. The CDR3 is made up of 13 amino acids. The CDR3 loop is CASSYSRRAGYTF. In DNA form, the CDR3 reads TGTGCCAGCAGTTACTCGAGGCGGGCTGGCTACACCTTC.